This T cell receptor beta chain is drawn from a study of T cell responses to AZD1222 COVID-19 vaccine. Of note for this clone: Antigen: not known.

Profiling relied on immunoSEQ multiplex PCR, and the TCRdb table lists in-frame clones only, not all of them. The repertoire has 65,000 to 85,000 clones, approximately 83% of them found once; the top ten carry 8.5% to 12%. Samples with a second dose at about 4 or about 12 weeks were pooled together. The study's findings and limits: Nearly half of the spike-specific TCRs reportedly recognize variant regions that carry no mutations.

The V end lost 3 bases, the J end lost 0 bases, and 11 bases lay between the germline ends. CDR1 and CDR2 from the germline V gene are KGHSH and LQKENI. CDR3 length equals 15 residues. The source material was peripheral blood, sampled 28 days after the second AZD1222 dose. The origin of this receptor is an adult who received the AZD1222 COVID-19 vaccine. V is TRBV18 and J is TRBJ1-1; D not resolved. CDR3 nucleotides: TGTGCCAGCTCACCGTACCGGGATTTGAACACTGAAGCTTTCTTT. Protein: CASSPYRDLNTEAFF.